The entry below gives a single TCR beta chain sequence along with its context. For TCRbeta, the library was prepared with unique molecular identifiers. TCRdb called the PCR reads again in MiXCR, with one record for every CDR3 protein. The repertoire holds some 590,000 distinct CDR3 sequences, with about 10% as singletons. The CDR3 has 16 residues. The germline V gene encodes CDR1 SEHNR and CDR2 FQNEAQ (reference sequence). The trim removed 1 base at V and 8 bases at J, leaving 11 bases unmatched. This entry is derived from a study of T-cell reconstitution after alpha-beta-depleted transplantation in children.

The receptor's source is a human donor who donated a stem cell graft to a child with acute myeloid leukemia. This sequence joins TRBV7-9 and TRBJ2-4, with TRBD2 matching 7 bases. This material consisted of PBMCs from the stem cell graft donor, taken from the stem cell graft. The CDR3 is CASSLGDSGPEDIQYF. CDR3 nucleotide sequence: TGTGCCAGCAGCTTAGGGGATAGCGGGCCCGAGGACATTCAGTACTTC. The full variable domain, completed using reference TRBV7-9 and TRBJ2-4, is DTGVSQNPRHKITKRGQNVTFRCDPISEHNRLYWYRQTLGQGPEFLTYFQNEAQLEKSRLLSDRFSAERPKGSFSTLEIQRTEQGDSAMYLCASSLGDSGPEDIQYFGAGTRLSVL.